This T cell receptor (beta chain) was profiled in a study of blood T cell repertoires in COVID-19. Study information: COVID-19 samples collected from the United States, Italy and Spain covered acute and convalescent phases. From T cells, B-cell-depleted T cells, or PBMCs came the material, which was cDNA or gDNA.

Repertoires were generated with immunoSEQ multiplex PCR, while TCRdb's copy carries only in-frame clones and drops some. Of some 240,000 clones listed, 75% to 85% are singletons. The trim removed 6 bases at V and 0 bases at J, leaving 4 bases unmatched. CDR1 MRHNA and CDR2 SNTAGT come from the germline V gene. CDR3 length equals 15 residues. The chain uses TRBV6-4 and TRBJ2-2, with 7 nucleotides matching TRBD2. This TCR derives from a middle-aged man with active or convalescent COVID-19. Material: peripheral blood. The CDR3: CASRHSGANTGELFF. CDR3 nucleotide sequence: TGTGCCAGCAGACACAGCGGGGCGAACACCGGGGAGCTGTTTTTT.